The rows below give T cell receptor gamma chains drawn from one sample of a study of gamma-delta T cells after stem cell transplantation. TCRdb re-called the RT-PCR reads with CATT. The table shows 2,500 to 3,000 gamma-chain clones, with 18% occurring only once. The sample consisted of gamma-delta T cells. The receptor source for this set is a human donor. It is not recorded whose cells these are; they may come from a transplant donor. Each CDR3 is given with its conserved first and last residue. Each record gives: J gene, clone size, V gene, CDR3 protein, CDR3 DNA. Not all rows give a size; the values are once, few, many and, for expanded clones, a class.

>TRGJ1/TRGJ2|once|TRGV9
CALWDRSLF
TGTGCCTTGTGGGACCGAAGCCTCTTT
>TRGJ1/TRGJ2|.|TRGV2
CATWDGGLQYKKLF
TGTGCCACCTGGGACGGGGGTCTACAATATAAGAAACTCTTT
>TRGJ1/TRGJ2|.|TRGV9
CALWEPTRHKKLF
TGTGCCTTGTGGGAGCCCACAAGGCATAAGAAACTCTTT
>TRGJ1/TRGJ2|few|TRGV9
CALWEVPKKLF
TGTGCCTTGTGGGAGGTTCCTAAGAAACTCTTT
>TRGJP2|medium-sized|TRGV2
CATWDGGIKTF
TGTGCCACCTGGGACGGTGGGATCAAGACGTTT
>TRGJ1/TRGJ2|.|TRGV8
CAAWEGFYKKLF
TGTGCCGCCTGGGAAGGGTTTTATAAGAAACTCTTT
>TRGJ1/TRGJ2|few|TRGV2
CATWDGLGYYKKLF
TGTGCCACCTGGGACGGGCTTGGTTATTATAAGAAACTCTTT
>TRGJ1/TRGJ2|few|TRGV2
CATWDGPELF
TGTGCCACCTGGGACGGGCCTGAACTCTTT
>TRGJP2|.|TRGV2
CATWDGPYSSDWIKTF
TGTGCCACCTGGGACGGTCCATATAGTAGTGATTGGATCAAGACGTTT
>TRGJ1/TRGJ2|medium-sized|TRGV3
CATWASYYKKLF
TGTGCCACCTGGGCCTCTTATTATAAGAAACTCTTT
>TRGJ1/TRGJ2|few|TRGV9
CALWGPVYYKKLF
TGTGCCTTGTGGGGCCCAGTTTATTATAAGAAACTCTTT
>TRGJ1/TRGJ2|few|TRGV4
CATWDAPTYYKKLF
TGTGCCACCTGGGATGCCCCAACTTATTATAAGAAACTCTTT
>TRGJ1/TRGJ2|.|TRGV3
CATWEGYYKKLF
TGTGCCACCTGGGAGGGCTATTATAAGAAGCTCTTT
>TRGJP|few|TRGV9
CALWEDVGLGKKIKVF
TGTGCCTTGTGGGAGGATGTAGGGTTGGGCAAAAAAATCAAGGTATTT
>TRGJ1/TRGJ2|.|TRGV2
CATWDGPYYKKLF
TGTGCCACCTGGGACGGACCTTATTATAAGAAACTCTTT
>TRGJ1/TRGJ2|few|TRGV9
CALWEECMPMNYYKKLF
TGTGCCTTGTGGGAGGAATGTATGCCTATGAATTATTATAAGAAACTCTTT
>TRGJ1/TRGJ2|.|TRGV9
CALWEVHYYKKLF
TGTGCCTTGTGGGAGGTCCATTATTATAAGAAACTCTTT
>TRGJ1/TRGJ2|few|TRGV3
CATWDRRYYEKLF
TGTGCCACCTGGGACAGGCGCTATTATGAGAAACTCTTT